This TCR beta chain appears in the sequencing data of a study of T cell repertoires in cytomegalovirus infection. Study context: HLA-B-restricted CMV epitopes that are well studied were used alongside recently identified HLA-C-restricted ones. Public TCR beta signature analysis indicated the presence of both CMV infection and matching HLA type. The study, taken as a whole, reports: CMV carriers with the relevant HLA were identified by cumulative public TCR beta family frequency. Predominance within the ex vivo response was attributable to HLA-C-restricted CMV-specific TCR beta clonotypes.

As for this clonotype: Its cognate antigen is unknown.

TCRdb passed the reads through MiXCR, listing each CDR3 protein once. Found here are some 220,000 distinct CDR3 sequences, around two fifths of them singletons; the top ten hold 55% to 60%. The sequenced sample was CD8+ T cells from cultured PBMCs, obtained from culture after CMV antigen stimulation. The TCR sequence derives from a human donor in good health (CMV status not recorded). Some clones in this sample may be carry-over from other donors' samples.

The CDR3 protein is CSARGGWENIQYF. DNA for the CDR3: TGCAGTGCTAGAGGGGGTTGGGAAAACATTCAGTACTTC. The V call is TRBV20-1, the J call TRBJ2-4; D ambiguous. The CDR3 spans 13 residues. The V gene lost 1 base and the J gene lost 5 bases, with 9 bases spanning the gap. In germline, CDR1 is DFQATT, CDR2 SNEGSKA (reference sequence).